This TCR beta chain originates from a study of cytomegalovirus exposure and HLA in healthy donors. Findings and caveats of the study: When analyzed later, a missense DCLRE1C variant was found to be linked to TCR beta V- and J-gene trimming.

Nominally healthy donors were sampled, though unrecorded immune exposures were likely. About this clone: The antigen is not known.

Vbeta (60) and Jbeta (13) primers were used in the PCR. The repertoire was sequenced with immunoSEQ multiplex PCR; TCRdb's copy has only in-frame clones and lacks some. In the table there are about 200,000 clones, approximately 85% of which are singletons. The receptor's source is a woman aged 50 to 60 in good health and CMV-seronegative. The sample taken for sequencing was PBMCs.

The CDR3 DNA reads TGTGCCAGCAGCTTACGGGGGGCCGACACTGAAGCTTTCTTT. This sequence encodes CASSLRGADTEAFF. V gene TRBV7-9 combines with J gene TRBJ1-1, with D maybe TRBD1 (6 bases). V was clipped by 2 bases and J by 3 bases, with 10 bases between them. In germline, CDR1 is SEHNR, CDR2 FQNEAQ (reference sequence). This CDR3 has 14 residues.